These 25 T cell receptor beta chains originate from one sample sequenced in a study of identical twins. A single record per CDR3 protein comes from TCRdb applying MiXCR to the 5' RACE reads. The data hold about 250,000 distinct CDR3 sequences, with over 12% observed a single time. Specimen: memory (CD45RO+) T cells sorted from blood. The receptor source for this set is a woman aged 18-29 years in good health.

This rearrangement joins TRBV6-1 to TRBJ1-6; D call uncertain. V lost 7 bases and J 5 bases, leaving 15 bases between the germline ends. The CDR3 is made up of 15 amino acids. Germline values: CDR1 MNHNS, CDR2 SASEGT. This chain's CDR3 is CASILTQQHNSPLHF. The CDR3 nucleotides are TGTGCCAGCATCCTAACCCAACAACATAATTCACCCCTCCACTTT.

This clonotype has a handful of counts. The chain recombines TRBV20-1 with TRBJ1-2; possibly TRBD1 for D (6 bases). V was shortened by 5 bases and J by 2 bases, with 21 bases between the two germline ends. From germline, CDR1 is DFQATT and CDR2 SNEGSKA (reference sequence). CDR3 size: 16 residues. The CDR3: CSALHPDSRTNYGYTF. CDR3 DNA sequence: TGCAGTGCTCTACACCCGGACAGCCGAACCAACTATGGCTACACCTTC.

The chain recombines TRBV6-1 with TRBJ2-3; 7 nucleotides align to TRBD1. The CDR3 spans 14 residues. The germline V gene has CDR1 MNHNS and CDR2 SASEGT. Germline trimming cut 6 bases from V and 8 bases from J; bases unmatched to any gene: 11. Here the CDR3 DNA reads TGTGCCAGCAGCCGCGTCCCGGGACAGTTTACGCAGTATTTT. This sequence encodes CASSRVPGQFTQYF.

This clonotype was recorded at least ten times. The V gene is TRBV20-1, the J gene TRBJ2-7, with TRBD1 matching over 7 bases. V was clipped by 4 bases and J by 0 bases; unmatched bases: 6. From germline, CDR1 is DFQATT and CDR2 SNEGSKA (reference sequence). The CDR3 is made up of 14 amino acids. CDR3 sequence reads: CSAKDRMSSYEQYF. CDR3 in DNA: TGCAGTGCTAAGGACAGGATGTCCTCCTACGAGCAGTACTTC.

V gene TRBV20-1 combines with J gene TRBJ1-1, with D possibly matching TRBD1 (6 bases). With 6 bases removed from V and 0 bases from J, the gap between germline ends came to 14 bases. From germline, CDR1 is DFQATT and CDR2 SNEGSKA (reference sequence). The CDR3 length is 14 residues. The CDR3 bases are TGCAGTGCCCCGGGGACAAACATGAACACTGAAGCTTTCTTT. Translation: CSAPGTNMNTEAFF.

V and J are TRBV7-8 and TRBJ2-7; TRBD2 matches at 11 bases. Losses at the gene ends were 2 bases for V and 0 bases for J; bases not matched to a gene: 6. The germline CDR1 and CDR2 sequences are SGHVS and FQNEAQ. The CDR3 has 17 amino acids. Here the CDR3 reads CASSLPTSGSLSYEQYF. In DNA form, the CDR3 reads TGTGCCAGCAGCTTACCTACTAGCGGGAGCCTCTCCTACGAGCAGTACTTC.

J is TRBJ1-1 and V is TRBV11-2; D is unresolved. The CDR3 sequence is 12 residues long. V lost 0 bases and J 6 bases, leaving 5 bases between the germline ends. The germline gives CDR1 SGHAT, CDR2 FQNNGV. The DNA for the CDR3 is TGTGCCAGCAGCTTAGAATATGCTGAAGCTTTCTTT. It translates to CASSLEYAEAFF.

In this sample, this clonotype turned up a few times. This chain connects TRBV20-1 to TRBJ2-1; TRBD2 agrees at 8 bases. CDR3 length: 16 residues. The J segment lost 3 bases and the V segment lost 3 bases, leaving 10 bases of the junction unmatched. Germline CDR1 is DFQATT and CDR2 is SNEGSKA (reference sequence). The CDR3: CSASVEAGLDYNEQFF. CDR3 sequence (DNA): TGCAGTGCTAGTGTCGAGGCGGGACTAGACTACAATGAGCAGTTCTTC.

This rearrangement joins TRBV20-1 to TRBJ2-6, with TRBD1 identical over 8 bases. Trimming took 5 bases from V and 0 from J; bases not matched to a gene: 12. The CDR3 sequence is 18 residues long. The V gene's germline CDR1 is DFQATT and CDR2 SNEGSKA (reference sequence). This CDR3 reads CSALPRTGWGSGANVLTF. CDR3 nucleotides: TGCAGTGCTTTGCCCAGGACAGGGTGGGGCTCTGGGGCCAACGTCCTGACTTTC.

This clonotype appeared many times. V usage is TRBV6-1 and J usage is TRBJ2-3; TRBD2 matches at 8 bases. CDR1 is MNHNS, CDR2 SASEGT, per germline. This CDR3 region has 14 residues. The V gene end was trimmed by 8 bases and the J gene end by 5 bases; junction bases not matched to a gene: 9. CDR3 nucleotide sequence: TGTGCCAGCCGAGACAGCGGGGGCAAAGATACGCAGTATTTT. Amino acids: CASRDSGGKDTQYF.

This clonotype showed up just a few times. The rearrangement uses TRBV14 and TRBJ2-2, with TRBD2 identical over 9 bases. The CDR3 is 19 residues long. V trimming: 3 bases; J trimming: 0 bases; junction bases outside the gene matches: 11. Germline V gene sequence: CDR1 SGHDN, CDR2 FVKESK. The CDR3 loop is CASSQGLAGNPANTGELFF. CDR3 bases: TGTGCCAGCAGCCAGGGGCTAGCGGGGAATCCCGCGAACACCGGGGAGCTGTTTTTT.

The chain links TRBV20-1 to TRBJ2-1; 9 nucleotides line up with TRBD2. Germline-derived CDR1 and CDR2 are DFQATT and SNEGSKA (reference sequence). The CDR3 extends over 15 amino acids. V was pared by 5 bases and J by 5 bases, with 10 bases of the junction left unmatched. The CDR3 bases are TGCAGTGCTGACCCCTTAGCGGGGGCGAACAATGAGCAGTTCTTC. This gives the protein CSADPLAGANNEQFF.

The sample holds a few counts of this clonotype. This chain links TRBV6-2 or TRBV6-3 with TRBJ2-1; 11 bases map to TRBD2. CDR3 length: 19 residues. Germline values: CDR1 MNHEY, CDR2 SVGEGT. V lost 1 base and J lost 0; bases outside the gene matches: 8. The CDR3 loop reads CASSYFASGRRYSYNEQFF. CDR3 in DNA: TGTGCCAGCAGTTACTTCGCTAGCGGGAGGAGGTACTCCTACAATGAGCAGTTCTTC.

This clonotype was recorded a few times. The chain's CDR3 is CASSPWFAPAFF. Written as DNA, the CDR3 is TGTGCCAGCAGCCCCTGGTTTGCACCGGCTTTCTTT. This chain links TRBV3-1 with TRBJ1-1; D not resolved. The V end lost 4 bases, the J end lost 11 bases, and 14 bases lay between the germline ends. Germline V gives CDR1 LGHDT, CDR2 YNNKEL (reference sequence). CDR3 length: 12 residues.

This rearrangement joins TRBV20-1 to TRBJ1-2, with 9 nucleotides matching TRBD1. Germline-derived CDR1 and CDR2 are DFQATT and SNEGSKA (reference sequence). This CDR3 spans 14 amino acids. The junction had 11 bases not matched to a gene; V was cut back by 5 bases and J by 7 bases. Here the CDR3 reads CSASPGQGSGGYTF. The DNA for the CDR3 is TGCAGTGCTTCACCGGGACAGGGTAGCGGTGGCTACACCTTC.

This clonotype was observed a few times. The chain is built from TRBV4-3 and TRBJ2-3, with 8 bases aligning to TRBD2. This CDR3 is built from 18 residues. The V gene end was trimmed by 1 base and the J gene end by 6 bases; junction bases not matched to a gene: 15. Germline V lookup: CDR1 LGHNA, CDR2 YSLEER. CDR3 region: CASSQVRQRETGPDTQYF. CDR3 sequence (DNA): TGCGCCAGCAGCCAAGTGCGACAGCGGGAGACCGGTCCGGATACGCAGTATTTT.

J is TRBJ2-7 and V is TRBV5-1, with D possibly being TRBD2 (5 bases). CDR3 length: 15 amino acids. Trimming pared 3 bases from V and 0 bases from J, leaving 13 bases between. The germline CDR1 and CDR2 sequences are SGHRS and YFSETQ. CDR3 DNA sequence: TGCGCCAGCAGCTACGATCCGGGAAGCTCCTACGAGCAGTACTTC. This sequence encodes CASSYDPGSSYEQYF.

This clonotype was recorded many times. The chain combines TRBV27 with TRBJ2-1; 16 bases match TRBD2. The CDR3 totals 19 residues. The germline V gene encodes CDR1 MNHEY and CDR2 SMNVEV (reference sequence). V lost 6 bases to trimming and J lost 4 bases; unmatched junction nucleotides: 12. CDR3 bases: TGTGCCAGCAGCCCCCTAGGGACTAGCGGGAGGGCGGGATACAATGAGCAGTTCTTC. This codes for CASSPLGTSGRAGYNEQFF.

The chain links TRBV7-3 to TRBJ2-3, with 7 bases lining up with TRBD2. V gave up 6 bases and J gave up 5 bases; unmatched junction bases: 11. CDR1 and CDR2 (germline): SGHTA, FQGTGA. This CDR3 is built from 15 residues. The CDR3 coding sequence is TGTGCCAGCAGTCTTAGCGGACTAGTCGAAGATACGCAGTATTTT. It encodes CASSLSGLVEDTQYF. The whole variable domain, filled in from reference TRBV7-3 and TRBJ2-3, reads GAGVSQTPSNKVTEKGKYVELRCDPISGHTALYWYRQSLGQGPEFLIYFQGTGAADDSGLPNDRFFAVRPEGSVSTLKIQRTERGDSAVYLCASSLSGLVEDTQYFGPGTRLTVL.

The chain combines TRBV7-2 with TRBJ1-1; the D gene is possibly TRBD1 (5 bases). CDR1 SGHTA and CDR2 FQGNSA come from the germline V gene. The CDR3 loop spans 13 amino acids. V gave up 5 bases and J gave up 3 bases, with 10 bases separating them. For the CDR3, the DNA is TGTGCCAGCAGCATTGACAGATACACTGAAGCTTTCTTT. It is translated as CASSIDRYTEAFF.

This clonotype was found many times. V gene TRBV5-5 combines with J gene TRBJ2-1; 8 nucleotides line up with TRBD2. CDR3 length: 14 amino acids. Germline V gene sequence: CDR1 SGHKS, CDR2 YYEKEE (reference sequence). The J segment lost 5 bases and the V segment lost 4 bases, leaving 5 bases of the junction unmatched. The CDR3 loop reads CASSASAGDNEQFF. The CDR3 nucleotides read TGTGCCAGCAGCGCCTCAGCGGGGGACAATGAGCAGTTCTTC.

J is TRBJ2-3 and V is TRBV5-1; D uncertain. CDR3 length: 13 residues. Trimming stripped 2 bases from V and 4 bases from J, with 8 bases between. CDR1 SGHRS and CDR2 YFSETQ come from the germline V gene. Here the CDR3 reads CASSFAVADTQYF. CDR3 DNA sequence: TGCGCCAGCAGCTTTGCCGTGGCAGATACGCAGTATTTT.

This clonotype was seen more than once but under ten times. This chain uses TRBV10-3 with TRBJ2-1; 9 bases map to TRBD2. Germline assignment: CDR1 ENHRY and CDR2 SYGVKD. The CDR3 sequence is 14 residues long. Trimming cost V 4 bases and J 4 bases; bases outside gene matches: 2. CDR3: CAISGLADYNEQFF. CDR3 coding DNA: TGTGCCATCAGTGGACTAGCGGATTACAATGAGCAGTTCTTC.

V and J are TRBV7-2 and TRBJ1-2, with D unclear. From germline, CDR1 is SGHTA and CDR2 FQGNSA. The CDR3 extends over 14 amino acids. Trimming took off 1 base at V and 4 bases at J, with 10 bases between the two ends. In nucleotides, the CDR3 is TGTGCCAGCAGCTTAGAGAGCATATTCTATGGCTACACCTTC. This gives the protein CASSLESIFYGYTF.

This clonotype was counted between two and nine times. This sequence joins TRBV7-9 and TRBJ2-7, with D perhaps matching TRBD2 (6 bases). The CDR3 is made up of 14 amino acids. V gave up 3 bases and J gave up 2 bases, with 11 bases separating them. CDR1 is SEHNR and CDR2 is FQNEAQ in the germline V gene (reference sequence). CDR3 bases: TGTGCCAGCAGCTTCGGAGGGCAGGCCTACGAGCAGTACTTC. Translation: CASSFGGQAYEQYF.